Following are 10 T cell receptor beta chains from one sample sequenced in a study of T-cell memory formation after mild COVID-19. Using its own MiXCR run on the 5' RACE reads, TCRdb lists one record per CDR3 protein. The profile covers around 200,000 distinct CDR3 sequences, with roughly a tenth appearing a single time and approximately 3% taken by the ten largest. The sequenced material came from PBMCs or a T cell subset sorted from them (not recorded which). The receptors shown here come from a man younger than 35 who had mild COVID-19 (a few samples of this study predate the infection). Cell type and time point are not known.

This rearrangement joins TRBV6-1 to TRBJ2-7, with D unresolved. CDR1 and CDR2 from the germline V gene are MNHNS and SASEGT. The CDR3 extends over 15 amino acids. V lost 0 bases and J 2 bases, leaving 11 bases between the germline ends. CDR3 in amino acids: CASSEALPGPYEQYV. The CDR3 bases are TGTGCCAGCAGTGAAGCGCTGCCCGGTCCCTACGAGCAGTACGTC.

A few counts support this clonotype. V and J are TRBV5-1 and TRBJ1-2; 8 nucleotides line up with TRBD1. V was pared by 3 bases and J by 6 bases, with 7 bases of the junction left unmatched. The CDR3 is 14 amino acids. The germline V gene encodes CDR1 SGHRS and CDR2 YFSETQ. CDR3 nucleotides: TGCGCCAGCAGCTGGACGGACAGGGAACATGGCTACACCTTC. It yields the protein CASSWTDREHGYTF.

The chain is built from TRBV7-8 and TRBJ1-2; perhaps TRBD1 as D (5 bases). CDR3 size: 16 residues. CDR1 is SGHVS, CDR2 FQNEAQ, per germline. Trimming took 1 base from V and 4 from J, leaving 16 bases between them. CDR3 protein: CASSLDVPGLSYGYTF. In DNA form, the CDR3 reads TGTGCCAGCAGCTTAGACGTGCCAGGGCTGTCCTATGGCTACACCTTC. Looking up the rest from reference TRBV7-8 and TRBJ1-2 gives the full variable domain: GAGVSQSPRYKVAKRGQDVALRCDPISGHVSLFWYQQALGQGPEFLTYFQNEAQLDKSGLPSDRFFAERPEGSVSTLKIQRTQQEDSAVYLCASSLDVPGLSYGYTFGSGTRLTVV.

The rearrangement links TRBV7-6 to TRBJ2-1; the D is unclear. Trimming shortened V by 1 base and J by 10 bases, and 14 bases separated the two germline ends. The germline gives CDR1 SGHVS, CDR2 FNYEAQ. This CDR3 spans 14 amino acids. The CDR3 loop reads CASSLVLPSIEQFF. CDR3 bases: TGTGCCAGCAGCTTAGTCCTCCCGTCTATAGAGCAGTTCTTC. The complete variable domain, with remaining parts taken from reference TRBV7-6 and TRBJ2-1, reads GAGVSQSPRYKVTKRGQDVALRCDPISGHVSLYWYRQALGQGPEFLTYFNYEAQQDKSGLPNDRFSAERPEGSISTLTIQRTEQRDSAMYRCASSLVLPSIEQFFGPGTRLTVL.

The rearrangement uses TRBV5-6 and TRBJ2-4, with D possibly being TRBD1 or TRBD2 (5 bases each). Trimming took 2 bases from V and 6 from J, leaving 12 bases between them. The CDR3 runs to 14 residues. CDR1 and CDR2 from the germline V gene are SGHDT and YYEEEE. The CDR3: CASSFKAGRNIQYF. CDR3 nucleotide sequence: TGTGCCAGCAGCTTCAAGGCAGGGAGAAACATTCAGTACTTC.

V and J are TRBV7-9 and TRBJ1-4, with D perhaps matching TRBD1 (5 bases). V lost 5 bases and J lost 0, with 10 bases in between. In germline, CDR1 is SEHNR, CDR2 FQNEAQ (reference sequence). This CDR3 is built from 15 residues. CDR3 protein: CASSPGTATNEKLFF. The CDR3 DNA follows: TGTGCCAGCAGCCCAGGGACCGCAACTAATGAAAAACTGTTTTTT.

This clonotype was seen more than once but under ten times. The J gene is TRBJ1-5, the V gene TRBV12-3 or TRBV12-4, with a weak D call TRBD1 (5 bases). This CDR3 has 13 amino acids. The V and J ends lost 5 bases and 7 bases respectively, with 12 bases between them. The CDR3 spells CASSTGGGQPQHF. CDR3 in DNA: TGTGCCAGCAGTACCGGGGGGGGGCAGCCCCAGCATTTT.

This clonotype appeared a few times. V and J are TRBV4-2 and TRBJ1-5; TRBD1 might be the D (6 bases). The CDR3 has 15 residues. Deletions cut 0 bases from V and 5 bases from J, with 11 bases between. The germline CDR1 and CDR2 sequences are LGHNA and YNFKEQ. The CDR3 sequence is CASSQDRGRHQPQHF. The CDR3 nucleotides read TGTGCCAGCAGCCAAGACAGGGGCCGCCATCAGCCCCAGCATTTT.

The chain joins TRBV5-4 to TRBJ1-2; TRBD1 matches at 9 bases. Germline V lookup: CDR1 SGHNT, CDR2 YYREEE (reference sequence). The V and J ends lost 4 bases and 7 bases, in that order; junction bases with no gene match: 8. This CDR3 contains 14 residues. The CDR3 region is CASSRDRELSGYTF. Written as DNA, the CDR3 is TGTGCCAGCAGCCGGGACAGGGAATTAAGTGGCTACACCTTC.

This chain connects TRBV7-2 to TRBJ1-3; D unresolved. V was cut by 1 base and J by 9 bases, with 13 bases left in between. The germline CDR1 and CDR2 sequences are SGHTA and FQGNSA. The CDR3 loop spans 14 amino acids. This chain's CDR3 is CASSLELGRGTIYF. The CDR3, as DNA: TGTGCCAGCAGCTTAGAATTAGGCCGCGGCACCATATATTTT. Full variable domain (rest looked up from reference TRBV7-2 and TRBJ1-3): GAGVSQSPSNKVTEKGKDVELRCDPISGHTALYWYRQSLGQGLEFLIYFQGNSAPDKSGLPSDRFSAERTGGSVSTLTIQRTQQEDSAVYLCASSLELGRGTIYFGEGSWLTVV.